These T cell receptor beta chains were read from a single sample in a study of cytomegalovirus exposure and HLA in healthy donors. Sequencing used immunoSEQ multiplex PCR; TCRdb keeps in-frame clones, though not all of them. Here the sample spans roughly 200,000 clones, about 78% being singletons. Sequenced input: PBMCs. Receptors were obtained from a man between 60 and 70 years old in good health and CMV-seronegative. Each CDR3 is given with its conserved first and last residue. The order of the fields is CDR3 length, J gene, D gene, V gene, clone size, CDR3 DNA, CDR3 protein. D genes are given only for firm matches. The size of a clone is reported for some rows only, either as once, few or many, or as a class for expanded clones.

length: 16; J: TRBJ2-7; D: TRBD2; V: TRBV9; size: .; DNA: TGTGCCAGCAGCGTAGATCCTAGCGGGAGATTGACCGAGCAGTACTTC; CDR3: CASSVDPSGRLTEQYF
length: 19; J: TRBJ1-1; D: .; V: TRBV19; size: .; DNA: TGTGCCAGTAGTATGTCGGGGAACAGGGCTGGGATTATGAACACTGAAGCTTTCTTT; CDR3: CASSMSGNRAGIMNTEAFF
length: 14; J: TRBJ1-2; D: .; V: TRBV14; size: few; DNA: TGTGCCAGCAGCCAAGGAGAGGGAAACTATGGCTACACCTTC; CDR3: CASSQGEGNYGYTF
length: 15; J: TRBJ1-2; D: TRBD1; V: TRBV11-2; size: .; DNA: TGTGCCAGCAGCTTAGTTGGGGACAGGGCAGATGGCTACACCTTC; CDR3: CASSLVGDRADGYTF
length: 13; J: TRBJ2-7; D: .; V: TRBV27; size: .; DNA: TGTGCCAGCAGTTTGAATTTCTACTACGAGCAGTACTTC; CDR3: CASSLNFYYEQYF
length: 15; J: TRBJ2-1; D: TRBD1; V: TRBV7-3; size: .; DNA: TGTGCCAGCAGCAAAGAGCACAGGGGGGTCGATGAGCAGTTCTTC; CDR3: CASSKEHRGVDEQFF
length: 18; J: TRBJ2-6; D: .; V: TRBV9; size: .; DNA: TGTGCCAGCAGCGTAGATGACCAGGAACGCTCTGGGGCCAACGTCCTGACTTTC; CDR3: CASSVDDQERSGANVLTF
length: 13; J: TRBJ2-3; D: .; V: TRBV12-5; size: .; DNA: TGTGCTAGTGGTTTGGCAGGCACAGATACGCAGTATTTT; CDR3: CASGLAGTDTQYF
length: 15; J: TRBJ1-2; D: TRBD1; V: TRBV5-1; size: .; DNA: TGCGCCAGCAGCAAAGCTACAGGGGACGGCTATGGCTACACCTTC; CDR3: CASSKATGDGYGYTF
length: 15; J: TRBJ1-3; D: .; V: TRBV6-1; size: .; DNA: TGTGCCAGCAGCCTAACCCGGTTCTCTGGAAACACCATATATTTT; CDR3: CASSLTRFSGNTIYF
length: 15; J: TRBJ2-5; D: TRBD1; V: TRBV9; size: .; DNA: TGTGCCAGCAGCGTAGGGGACAGGGATCAAGAGACCCAGTACTTC; CDR3: CASSVGDRDQETQYF
length: 16; J: TRBJ2-5; D: TRBD2; V: TRBV7-9; size: few; DNA: TGTGCCAGCAGCCCTGAACTAGCGGGAGGGCCGGAGACCCAGTACTTC; CDR3: CASSPELAGGPETQYF
length: 14; J: TRBJ1-2; D: .; V: TRBV25-1; size: .; DNA: TGTGCCAGCAGTGACTCAGTCCCGGGGTATGGCTACACCTTC; CDR3: CASSDSVPGYGYTF
length: 13; J: TRBJ1-5; D: .; V: TRBV5-8; size: .; DNA: TGTGCCAGCAGCTCTGCTCCCGGGCAGCCCCAGCATTTT; CDR3: CASSSAPGQPQHF
length: 15; J: TRBJ1-3; D: TRBD1; V: TRBV9; size: .; DNA: TGTGCCAGCAGCGCGACGACAGGGACTGGAAACACCATATATTTT; CDR3: CASSATTGTGNTIYF
length: 12; J: TRBJ1-5; D: .; V: TRBV12-5; size: .; DNA: TGTGCTAGTGGTTTGGTAACACAGCCCCAGCATTTT; CDR3: CASGLVTQPQHF
length: 15; J: TRBJ1-6; D: .; V: TRBV6-5; size: .; DNA: TGTGCCAGCAGTTTATACAGGGCCAATAATTCACCCCTCCACTTT; CDR3: CASSLYRANNSPLHF
length: 16; J: TRBJ2-7; D: .; V: TRBV5-6; size: .; DNA: TGTGCCAGCAGCTTGGGAGTGTCACAGCTGATTGACGAGCAGTACTTC; CDR3: CASSLGVSQLIDEQYF
length: 16; J: TRBJ2-5; D: TRBD2; V: TRBV7-9; size: .; DNA: TGTGCCAGCAGCCTGGGACTAGCGGGTCTCCAAGAGACCCAGTACTTC; CDR3: CASSLGLAGLQETQYF
length: 13; J: TRBJ1-1; D: .; V: TRBV7-6; size: .; DNA: TGTGCCAGCACTCAGGGGATGAACACTGAAGCTTTCTTT; CDR3: CASTQGMNTEAFF
length: 14; J: TRBJ1-1; D: .; V: TRBV5-1; size: .; DNA: TGCGCCAGCAGCCCGGGACAATGGAACACTGAAGCTTTCTTT; CDR3: CASSPGQWNTEAFF
length: 17; J: TRBJ2-3; D: TRBD2; V: TRBV6-8; size: .; DNA: TGTGCCAGCAGTTACACGAGACTAGCGGGAGGGCCAGATACGCAGTATTTT; CDR3: CASSYTRLAGGPDTQYF
length: 14; J: TRBJ2-1; D: .; V: TRBV15; size: few; DNA: TGTGCCACCGGCCTCCTCGAAAACTACAATGAGCAGTTCTTC; CDR3: CATGLLENYNEQFF
length: 17; J: TRBJ2-7; D: .; V: TRBV10-1; size: .; DNA: TGCGCCAGCAGTGGGGCAGTTATGAGGGATGAAGGGAACGAGCAGTACTTC; CDR3: CASSGAVMRDEGNEQYF
length: 13; J: TRBJ2-1; D: .; V: TRBV5-1; size: .; DNA: TGCGCCAGTAACAGGGACGTCTACAATGAGCAGTTCTTC; CDR3: CASNRDVYNEQFF
length: 11; J: TRBJ2-3; D: .; V: TRBV6-5; size: .; DNA: TGTGCCAGCAGGTCCCAAGATACGCAGTATTTT; CDR3: CASRSQDTQYF
length: 18; J: TRBJ2-7; D: .; V: TRBV21-1; size: .; DNA: TGTGCCAGCAGCAGCTTAGCGGGGGGGCCGTATCCAGACTACGAGCAGTACTTC; CDR3: CASSSLAGGPYPDYEQYF
length: 17; J: TRBJ2-1; D: TRBD2; V: TRBV14; size: .; DNA: TGTGCCAGCAGCCAAGATAAACGGGAGGGGGTCTACAATGAGCAGTTCTTC; CDR3: CASSQDKREGVYNEQFF
length: 15; J: TRBJ2-7; D: .; V: TRBV7-2; size: .; DNA: TGTGCCAGCAGCTTAGGTCCCGGCAGGGACTACGAGCAGTACTTC; CDR3: CASSLGPGRDYEQYF
length: 13; J: TRBJ1-2; D: TRBD1; V: TRBV30; size: .; DNA: TGTGCCTGGAGGGAAGACAGGGAATATGGCTACACCTTC; CDR3: CAWREDREYGYTF